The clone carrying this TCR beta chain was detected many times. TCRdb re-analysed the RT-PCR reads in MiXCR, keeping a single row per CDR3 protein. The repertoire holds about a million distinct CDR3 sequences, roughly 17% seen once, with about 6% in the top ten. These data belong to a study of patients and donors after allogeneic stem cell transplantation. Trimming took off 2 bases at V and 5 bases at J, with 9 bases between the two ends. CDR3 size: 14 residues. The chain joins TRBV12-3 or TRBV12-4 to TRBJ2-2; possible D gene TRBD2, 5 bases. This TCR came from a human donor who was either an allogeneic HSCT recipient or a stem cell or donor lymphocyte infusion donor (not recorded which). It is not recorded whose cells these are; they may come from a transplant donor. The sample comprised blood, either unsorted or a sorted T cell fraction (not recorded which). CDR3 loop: CASSLRGSTGELFF. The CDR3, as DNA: TGTGCCAGCAGTTTACGGGGTTCGACCGGGGAGCTGTTTTTT.